A selection of T cell receptor beta chains follows, all from one sample in a study of memory CD4+ T cells and cytomegalovirus serostatus. Data came from immunoSEQ multiplex PCR; TCRdb stores just in-frame clones and leaves some out. The table has under 55,000 clones, over 60% seen once. Sequenced sample: memory CD4+ T cells from blood. Receptor source: an adult in good health and CMV-seropositive. Each CDR3 is given with its conserved first and last residue. The D gene is left open where the match is weak. Size is omitted from some rows. Given values are once, few, many or a class for expanded clones.

d_call | clone_size | j_call | v_call | cdr3_aa | cdr3_nt
. | . | TRBJ2-1 | TRBV7-2 | CASSSGANRNEQFF | TGTGCCAGCAGCTCGGGAGCGAACCGGAATGAGCAGTTCTTC
. | . | TRBJ2-3 | TRBV7-3 | CASSFRPGDTQYF | TGTGCCAGCAGCTTCAGACCCGGGGATACGCAGTATTTT
TRBD1 | . | TRBJ1-2 | TRBV28 | CASIGGDRVNSNYGYTF | TGTGCCAGCATTGGGGGGGACAGGGTGAATTCCAACTATGGCTACACCTTC
. | . | TRBJ1-6 | TRBV6-5 | CASSSEAGSPLHF | TGTGCCAGCAGTTCAGAGGCTGGGTCACCCCTCCACTTT
TRBD1 | . | TRBJ2-6 | TRBV7-8 | CASSIQGHRGSGANVLTF | TGTGCCAGCAGCATACAGGGGCACCGTGGGTCTGGGGCCAACGTCCTGACTTTC
TRBD2 | . | TRBJ2-3 | TRBV7-3 | CASSSSGLAKDTQYF | TGTGCCAGCAGTTCGTCGGGACTAGCGAAAGATACGCAGTATTTT
. | . | TRBJ2-5 | TRBV18 | CASSLQGGETQYF | TGTGCCAGCTCCCTACAGGGAGGAGAGACCCAGTACTTC
TRBD1 | . | TRBJ2-7 | TRBV7-8 | CASSADRDRVYEQYF | TGTGCCAGCAGCGCGGATCGGGACAGAGTTTACGAGCAGTACTTC
. | . | TRBJ1-4 | TRBV28 | CASSPGLFATNEKLFF | TGTGCCAGCAGCCCCGGCTTATTTGCAACTAATGAAAAACTGTTTTTT
. | . | TRBJ2-7 | TRBV7-2 | CASSAGLRSYEQYF | TGTGCCAGCAGCGCGGGGCTACGGTCCTACGAGCAGTACTTC
. | . | TRBJ1-2 | TRBV2 | CASSELREERGYTF | TGTGCCAGCAGTGAGCTCAGGGAAGAGAGGGGCTACACCTTC
. | . | TRBJ2-2 | TRBV28 | CASSVRTGLGGELFF | TGTGCCAGCAGTGTCAGGACTGGGCTGGGCGGGGAGCTGTTTTTT
. | . | TRBJ2-5 | TRBV30 | CAWARQTAETQYF | TGTGCCTGGGCCCGGCAAACTGCCGAGACCCAGTACTTC
. | . | TRBJ1-1 | TRBV7-2 | CASSVDSHTEAFF | TGTGCCAGCAGCGTGGACAGTCACACTGAAGCTTTCTTT
. | once | TRBJ2-2 | TRBV18 | CASSPSHRRGNTGELFF | TGTGCCAGCTCACCCTCCCATAGGAGGGGGAACACCGGGGAGCTGTTTTTT
TRBD2 | . | TRBJ2-1 | TRBV7-6 | CASSLPPAGGIGGEQFF | TGTGCCAGCAGCCTACCCCCAGCGGGGGGGATAGGTGGTGAGCAGTTCTTC
. | . | TRBJ2-1 | TRBV5-4 | CASSPDSRSPSQFF | TGTGCCAGCAGCCCGGATTCCCGTAGCCCGTCCCAGTTCTTC
. | . | TRBJ1-1 | TRBV28 | CASSPHGNTEAFF | TGTGCCAGCAGCCCGCACGGGAACACTGAAGCTTTCTTT
. | . | TRBJ1-4 | TRBV6-4 | CASSEGTVQSYEKLFF | TGTGCCAGCAGTGAAGGTACAGTCCAAAGTTATGAAAAACTGTTTTTT
. | . | TRBJ1-1 | TRBV10-1 | CASSPLGRTHEAFF | TGCGCCAGCAGCCCTTTAGGGCGTACCCATGAAGCTTTCTTT
. | . | TRBJ1-6 | TRBV7-2 | CASSLGPYASHSPLHF | TGTGCCAGCAGCTTAGGTCCCTATGCCAGCCACTCACCCCTCCACTTT
. | . | TRBJ1-2 | TRBV6-5 | CASSYGNYGYTF | TGTGCCAGCAGTTACGGGAACTATGGCTACACCTTC